This T cell receptor (beta chain) was obtained from a study of T-cell reconstitution after alpha-beta-depleted transplantation in children. Using unique molecular identifiers, the investigators prepared the TCRbeta library. TCRdb reprocessed the PCR reads via MiXCR and lists one record per CDR3 protein. The repertoire holds more than 200,000 distinct CDR3 sequences, with 9.7% as singletons. This clonotype was recorded many times. The sequencing used PBMCs from the stem cell graft donor, collected from the stem cell graft. The sequence was obtained from a human donor who donated a stem cell graft to a child with SCID.

The CDR3 loop is CASSPPMRGIGELFF. In DNA form, the CDR3 reads TGCGCCAGCAGCCCACCAATGCGGGGGATCGGGGAGCTGTTTTTT. V usage is TRBV5-1 and J usage is TRBJ2-2; 7 bases match TRBD2. The CDR3 length is 15 residues. The V segment lost 4 bases and the J segment 7 bases; nucleotides outside the gene matches: 10. Germline V CDR1 and CDR2: SGHRS, YFSETQ. The full variable domain, rest sourced from reference TRBV5-1 and TRBJ2-2, is KAGVTQTPRYLIKTRGQQVTLSCSPISGHRSVSWYQQTPGQGLQFLFEYFSETQRNKGNFPGRFSGRQFSNSRSEMNVSTLELGDSALYLCASSPPMRGIGELFFGEGSRLTVL.